This TCR beta chain is drawn from a study of spatial heterogeneity in lung cancer. Study background: Beta-chain sequences consistently outnumbered alpha-chain sequences in detection. Notes on the study in general: The study found that expanded intratumoral alpha and beta TCR counts tracked tumor mutation counts.

By share, this clonotype counts as medium-sized. The antigen is unknown. For a library built for alpha chains, this beta chain is a stray read; little rests on its size. V trimming: 9 bases; J trimming: 3 bases; junction bases outside the gene matches: 8. CDR3 size: 14 residues. The germline V gene encodes CDR1 MNHEY and CDR2 SVGEGT. Time point given: sample taken at primary tumor resection. Tumor, nontumor lung or frozen PBMC supplied whole RNA, sequenced without sorting. TCRdb reanalysed the 5' RACE reads using MiXCR and keeps one entry per CDR3 protein. The table records about 6,900 distinct CDR3 sequences, around 13% of them present only once.

V gene TRBV6-2 or TRBV6-3 combines with J gene TRBJ2-7, with 10 positions matching TRBD2. The clonotype originates from a male donor with early-stage non-small cell lung cancer. The material sequenced was lung tumor tissue, taken at surgery. The CDR3 protein is CASYSGRPLYEQYF. For the CDR3, the DNA is TGTGCCAGTTATAGCGGGAGGCCCCTCTACGAGCAGTACTTC.